These 3 T cell receptor beta chains were sequenced from one sample in a study of blood T cell repertoires in COVID-19. TCRdb keeps only in-frame clones here, not all; method: immunoSEQ multiplex PCR. The sample has approximately 79,000 clones, more than 70% seen once. Material for sequencing was peripheral blood. Receptors originate from a man between 50 and 59 years old with COVID-19, enrolled during active disease.

The gene calls are TRBV4-3 and TRBJ2-7, with 7 nucleotides matching TRBD2. Unmatched junction bases numbered 4, after V lost 1 base and J lost 4 bases. CDR1 and CDR2 from the germline V gene are LGHNA and YSLEER. The CDR3 is 14 amino acids. CDR3 sequence: CASSQVAGFYEQYF. In DNA form, the CDR3 reads TGCGCCAGCAGCCAAGTAGCGGGCTTTTACGAGCAGTACTTC.

The V call is TRBV4-2, the J call TRBJ1-2; the D is unclear. The CDR3 contains 16 residues. The germline V and J ends were trimmed by 0 bases and 2 bases, with 13 bases remaining between them. CDR1 and CDR2 (germline): LGHNA, YNFKEQ. The CDR3 spells CASSQDSATGNYGYTF. In DNA form, the CDR3 reads TGTGCCAGCAGCCAAGATTCGGCCACGGGGAACTATGGCTACACCTTC.

The chain links TRBV9 to TRBJ2-1, with 7 bases matching TRBD2. The CDR3 loop spans 13 amino acids. V lost 2 bases, J lost 13 bases, and 9 bases stayed unmatched. From germline, CDR1 is SGDLS and CDR2 YYNGEE. The CDR3 region is CASSVGLLAKQFF. For the CDR3, the DNA is TGTGCCAGCAGCGTGGGTCTACTAGCGAAACAGTTCTTC.